A single sample is the source of the 9 T cell receptor beta chains below, sequenced in a study of T-cell reconstitution after alpha-beta-depleted transplantation in children. Unique molecular identifiers were incorporated when the TCRbeta library was constructed. One entry per CDR3 protein results from TCRdb running MiXCR on the PCR reads. Of nearly 350,000 distinct CDR3 sequences listed, around 16% were seen once; the top ten hold approximately 44%. The sequencing used PBMCs, mostly from graft donor cells, collected 360 days after TCRalphabeta/CD19-depleted stem cell transplant. These TCRs come from a male patient aged 2 to 10 who had a stem cell transplant for acute lymphoblastic leukemia, so the T cells may come from the graft donor.

The chain recombines TRBV5-1 with TRBJ2-5; D gene uncertain. CDR1 and CDR2 from the germline V gene are SGHRS and YFSETQ. V was trimmed by 5 bases and J by 3 bases, leaving 11 bases between them. CDR3 length: 13 amino acids. The CDR3 region is CASRVWAEETQYF. The CDR3 region has the DNA TGCGCCAGCAGAGTTTGGGCAGAAGAGACCCAGTACTTC.

The chain is built from TRBV15 and TRBJ2-1, with 9 bases fitting TRBD1. Germline-derived CDR1 and CDR2 are LNHNV and YYDKDF (reference sequence). The CDR3 has 17 amino acids. V shed 0 bases and J 7 bases; nucleotides not matched to a gene: 10. The DNA for the CDR3 is TGTGCCACCAGCAGAGATGGTTTTGACAGGGGGATTAATGAGCAGTTCTTC. Translated: CATSRDGFDRGINEQFF.

V and J are TRBV18 and TRBJ2-2; 10 positions agree with TRBD1. Looked up from germline, CDR1 is KGHSH and CDR2 is LQKENI. The CDR3 has 16 amino acids. V dropped 3 bases and J dropped 3; count of bases not matched to a gene: 4. The CDR3 loop reads CASSPLDRGDTGELFF. CDR3 sequence (DNA): TGTGCCAGCTCACCCCTGGACAGGGGGGACACCGGGGAGCTGTTTTTT.

V usage is TRBV5-6 and J usage is TRBJ2-3; D possibly uses TRBD1 or TRBD2 (5 bases each). The germline V gene has CDR1 SGHDT and CDR2 YYEEEE. The CDR3 runs 13 residues. V was shortened by 5 bases and J by 10 bases, with 17 bases between the two germline ends. The CDR3 DNA sequence: TGTGCCAGCAGGTTCGGGGACCTGCGCGCGCAGTATTTT. It encodes CASRFGDLRAQYF.

This clonotype was seen just once. The chain combines TRBV4-3 with TRBJ2-5, with D uncertain. The CDR3 is 13 residues long. Trimming removed 0 bases from V and 9 bases from J, with 11 bases in between. CDR1 is LGHNA and CDR2 is YSLEER in the germline V gene. For the CDR3, the DNA is TGCGCCAGCAGCCAAGACGGCACAACGGCCCAGTACTTC. Residues: CASSQDGTTAQYF.

J is TRBJ1-2 and V is TRBV13; the match to TRBD1 covers 8 bases. Germline CDR1 PRHDT, CDR2 FYEKMQ (reference sequence). The V and J ends lost 6 bases and 4 bases, in that order; junction bases with no gene match: 7. The CDR3 loop spans 14 amino acids. The CDR3 nucleotides are TGTGCCAGCAGAATCGGGACAGGACCCTATGGCTACACCTTC. Translating gives CASRIGTGPYGYTF.

The chain joins TRBV11-3 to TRBJ2-1; 10 nucleotides agree with TRBD2. Losses at the gene ends were 2 bases for V and 1 base for J; bases not matched to a gene: 8. Germline V gene sequence: CDR1 SGHNT, CDR2 YENEEA. The CDR3 has 18 amino acids. The CDR3 region is CASSLPISSGRSYNEQFF. The CDR3 DNA sequence: TGTGCCAGCAGCTTACCCATTTCTAGCGGGAGATCCTACAATGAGCAGTTCTTC.

V usage is TRBV28 and J usage is TRBJ2-7; weak D call: TRBD2 (5 bases). V was pared by 5 bases and J by 5 bases, with 19 bases between. The CDR3 sequence is 15 residues long. Germline assignment: CDR1 MDHEN and CDR2 SYDVKM. The CDR3 here is CASSPTTRGPDEQYF. The DNA for the CDR3 is TGTGCCAGCAGTCCCACCACTAGAGGCCCCGACGAGCAGTACTTC.

The V gene is TRBV27, the J gene TRBJ2-1; D is ambiguous. Germline V gene lookup returns CDR1 MNHEY and CDR2 SMNVEV (reference sequence). With 5 bases removed from V and 6 bases from J, the gap between germline ends came to 11 bases. This CDR3 has 13 residues. CDR3 coding DNA: TGTGCCAGCAGTCTCGCAGCAATCAATGAGCAGTTCTTC. Protein product: CASSLAAINEQFF.